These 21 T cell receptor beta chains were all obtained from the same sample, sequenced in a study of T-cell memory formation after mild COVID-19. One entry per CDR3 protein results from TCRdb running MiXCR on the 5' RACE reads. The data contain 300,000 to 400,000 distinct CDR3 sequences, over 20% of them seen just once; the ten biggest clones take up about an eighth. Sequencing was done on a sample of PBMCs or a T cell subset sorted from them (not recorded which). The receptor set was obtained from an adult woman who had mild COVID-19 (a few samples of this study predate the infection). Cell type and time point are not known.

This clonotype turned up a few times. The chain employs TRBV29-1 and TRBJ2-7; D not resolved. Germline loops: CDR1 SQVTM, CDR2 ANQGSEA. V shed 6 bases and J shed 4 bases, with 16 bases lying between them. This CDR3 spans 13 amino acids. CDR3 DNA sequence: TGCAGCGTCCAAGCACCCACCTTTTACGAGCAGTACTTC. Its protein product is CSVQAPTFYEQYF.

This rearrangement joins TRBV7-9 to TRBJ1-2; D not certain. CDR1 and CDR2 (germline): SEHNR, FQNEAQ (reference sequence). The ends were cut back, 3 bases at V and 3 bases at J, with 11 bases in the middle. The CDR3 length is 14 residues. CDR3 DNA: TGTGCCAGCAGCTTGATGGGCCAGGACTATGGCTACACCTTC. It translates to CASSLMGQDYGYTF.

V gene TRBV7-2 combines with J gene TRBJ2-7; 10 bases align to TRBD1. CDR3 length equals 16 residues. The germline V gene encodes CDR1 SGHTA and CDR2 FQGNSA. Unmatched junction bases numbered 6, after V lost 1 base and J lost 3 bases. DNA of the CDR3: TGTGCCAGCAGCTTAGACCTCGGGACAGGGGACTACGAGCAGTACTTC. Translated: CASSLDLGTGDYEQYF.

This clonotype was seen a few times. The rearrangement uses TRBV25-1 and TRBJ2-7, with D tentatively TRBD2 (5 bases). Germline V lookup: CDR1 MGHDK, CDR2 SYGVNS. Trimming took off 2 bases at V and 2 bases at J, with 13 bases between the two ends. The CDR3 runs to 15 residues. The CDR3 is CASSEIRTAAYEQYF. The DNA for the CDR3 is TGTGCCAGCAGTGAAATTAGGACTGCCGCCTACGAGCAGTACTTC.

CDR3 DNA sequence: TGTGCCAGCAGTAAGCCTAGCGTTCGCTGGGAGACCCAGTACTTC. Protein sequence: CASSKPSVRWETQYF. The chain has TRBV6-2 or TRBV6-3 and TRBJ2-5, with D tentatively TRBD2 (6 bases). The ends were cut back, 5 bases at V and 5 bases at J, with 18 bases in the middle. The CDR3 extends over 15 amino acids. Germline V gene lookup returns CDR1 MNHEY and CDR2 SVGEGT.

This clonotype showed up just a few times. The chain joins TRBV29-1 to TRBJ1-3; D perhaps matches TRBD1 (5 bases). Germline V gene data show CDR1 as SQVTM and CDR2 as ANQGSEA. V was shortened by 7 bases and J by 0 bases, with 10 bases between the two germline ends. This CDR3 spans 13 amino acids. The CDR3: CSAGDGSGNTIYF. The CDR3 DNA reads TGCAGCGCCGGGGACGGCTCTGGAAACACCATATATTTT. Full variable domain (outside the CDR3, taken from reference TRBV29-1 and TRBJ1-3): SAVISQKPSRDICQRGTSLTIQCQVDSQVTMMFWYRQQPGQSLTLIATANQGSEATYESGFVIDKFPISRPNLTFSTLTVSNMSPEDSSIYLCSAGDGSGNTIYFGEGSWLTVV.

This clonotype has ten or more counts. The CDR3 DNA sequence: TGTGCCATCAGTGACAGGGGCGCGCCACCCCTCCACTTT. Translating it yields CAISDRGAPPLHF. The chain uses TRBV10-3 and TRBJ1-6, with D tentatively TRBD1 (6 bases). The CDR3 loop spans 13 amino acids. CDR1 and CDR2 from the germline V gene are ENHRY and SYGVKD. The V end lost 3 bases, the J end lost 11 bases, and 11 bases lay between the germline ends.

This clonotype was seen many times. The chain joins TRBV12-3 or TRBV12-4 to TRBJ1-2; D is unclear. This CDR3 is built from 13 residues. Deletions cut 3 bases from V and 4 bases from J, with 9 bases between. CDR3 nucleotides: TGTGCCAGCAGTTTGGACCGGGGCTATGGCTACACCTTC. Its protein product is CASSLDRGYGYTF.

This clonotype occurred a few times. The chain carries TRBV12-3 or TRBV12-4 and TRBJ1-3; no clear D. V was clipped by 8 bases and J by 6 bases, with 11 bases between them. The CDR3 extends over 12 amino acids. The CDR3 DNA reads TGTGCCAGCTCCCCCCCCGTAAACACCATATATTTT. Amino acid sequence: CASSPPVNTIYF.

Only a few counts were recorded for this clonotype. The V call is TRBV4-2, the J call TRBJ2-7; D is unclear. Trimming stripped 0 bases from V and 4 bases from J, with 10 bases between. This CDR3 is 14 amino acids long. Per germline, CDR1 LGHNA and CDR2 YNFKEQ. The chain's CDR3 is CASSQEYGRYEQYF. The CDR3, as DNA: TGTGCCAGCAGCCAAGAATATGGCAGATACGAGCAGTACTTC.

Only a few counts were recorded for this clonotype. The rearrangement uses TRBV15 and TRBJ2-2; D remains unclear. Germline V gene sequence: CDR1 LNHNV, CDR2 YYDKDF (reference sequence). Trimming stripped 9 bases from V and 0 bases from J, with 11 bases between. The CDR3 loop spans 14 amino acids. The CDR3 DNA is TGTGCCACGCGTTGGGTAACGAACACCGGGGAGCTGTTTTTT. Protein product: CATRWVTNTGELFF.

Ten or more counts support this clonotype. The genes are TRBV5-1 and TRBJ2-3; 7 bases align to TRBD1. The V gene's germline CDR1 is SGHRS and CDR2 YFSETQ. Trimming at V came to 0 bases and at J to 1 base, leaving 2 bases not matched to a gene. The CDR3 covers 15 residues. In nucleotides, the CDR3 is TGCGCCAGCAGCTTGGCCGGGACAGGCACAGATACGCAGTATTTT. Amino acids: CASSLAGTGTDTQYF.

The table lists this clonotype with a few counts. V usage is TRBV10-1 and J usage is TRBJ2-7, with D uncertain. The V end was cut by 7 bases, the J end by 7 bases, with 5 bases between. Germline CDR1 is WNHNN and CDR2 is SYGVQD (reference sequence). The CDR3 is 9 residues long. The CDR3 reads CASIGEQYF. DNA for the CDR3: TGCGCCAGCATTGGTGAGCAGTACTTC.

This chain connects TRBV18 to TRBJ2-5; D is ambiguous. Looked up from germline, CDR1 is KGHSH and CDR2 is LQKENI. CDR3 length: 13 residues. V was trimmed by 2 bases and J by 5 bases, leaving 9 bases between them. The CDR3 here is CASSPTPGETQYF. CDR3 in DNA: TGTGCCAGCTCACCAACCCCGGGCGAGACCCAGTACTTC.

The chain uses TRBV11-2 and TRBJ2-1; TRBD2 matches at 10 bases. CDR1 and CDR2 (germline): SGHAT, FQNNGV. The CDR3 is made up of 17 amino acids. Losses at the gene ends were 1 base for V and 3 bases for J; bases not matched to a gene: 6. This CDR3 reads CASSLALAGVGYNEQFF. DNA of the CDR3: TGTGCCAGCAGCTTAGCCCTAGCGGGAGTTGGCTACAATGAGCAGTTCTTC.

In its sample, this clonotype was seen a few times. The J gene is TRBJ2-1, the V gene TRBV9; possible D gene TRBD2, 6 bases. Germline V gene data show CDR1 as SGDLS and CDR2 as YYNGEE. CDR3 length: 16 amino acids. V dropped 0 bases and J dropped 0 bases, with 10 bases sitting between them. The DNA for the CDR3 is TGTGCCAGCAGCGTAGTGGGGGGACGCTCCTACAATGAGCAGTTCTTC. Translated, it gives CASSVVGGRSYNEQFF.

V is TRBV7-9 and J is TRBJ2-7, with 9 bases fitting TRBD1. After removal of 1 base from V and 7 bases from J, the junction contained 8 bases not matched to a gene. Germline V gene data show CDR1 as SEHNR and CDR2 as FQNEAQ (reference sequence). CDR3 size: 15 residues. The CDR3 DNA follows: TGTGCCAGCAGCTTAGGTGGGACAGGGCTCTGGGAGCAGTACTTC. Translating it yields CASSLGGTGLWEQYF.

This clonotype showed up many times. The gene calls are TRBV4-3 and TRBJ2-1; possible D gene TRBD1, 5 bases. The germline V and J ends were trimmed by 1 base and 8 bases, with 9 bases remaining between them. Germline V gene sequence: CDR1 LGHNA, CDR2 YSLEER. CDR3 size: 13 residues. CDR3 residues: CASSQGRADEQFF. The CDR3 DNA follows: TGCGCCAGCAGCCAAGGCAGGGCAGATGAGCAGTTCTTC.

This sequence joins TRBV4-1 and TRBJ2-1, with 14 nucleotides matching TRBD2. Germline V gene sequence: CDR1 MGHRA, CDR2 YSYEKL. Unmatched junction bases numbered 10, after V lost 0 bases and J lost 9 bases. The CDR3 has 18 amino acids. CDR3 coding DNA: TGCGCCAGCAGCCAAGATCTGCGACTAGCGGGGGGGCTGAGTGAGCAGTTCTTC. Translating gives CASSQDLRLAGGLSEQFF.

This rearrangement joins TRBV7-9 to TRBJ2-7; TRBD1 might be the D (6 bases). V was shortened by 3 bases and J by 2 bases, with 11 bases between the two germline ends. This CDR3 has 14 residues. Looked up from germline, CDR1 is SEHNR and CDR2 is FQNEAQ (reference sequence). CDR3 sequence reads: CASSFGQGPYEQYF. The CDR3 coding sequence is TGTGCCAGCAGCTTTGGGCAGGGGCCCTACGAGCAGTACTTC.

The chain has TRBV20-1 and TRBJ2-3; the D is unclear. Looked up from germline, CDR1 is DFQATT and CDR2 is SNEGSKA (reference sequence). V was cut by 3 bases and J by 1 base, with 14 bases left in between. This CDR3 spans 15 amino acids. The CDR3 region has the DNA TGCAGTGCTAGTTTAGGAACGGCCCGCACAGATACGCAGTATTTT. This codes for CSASLGTARTDTQYF.